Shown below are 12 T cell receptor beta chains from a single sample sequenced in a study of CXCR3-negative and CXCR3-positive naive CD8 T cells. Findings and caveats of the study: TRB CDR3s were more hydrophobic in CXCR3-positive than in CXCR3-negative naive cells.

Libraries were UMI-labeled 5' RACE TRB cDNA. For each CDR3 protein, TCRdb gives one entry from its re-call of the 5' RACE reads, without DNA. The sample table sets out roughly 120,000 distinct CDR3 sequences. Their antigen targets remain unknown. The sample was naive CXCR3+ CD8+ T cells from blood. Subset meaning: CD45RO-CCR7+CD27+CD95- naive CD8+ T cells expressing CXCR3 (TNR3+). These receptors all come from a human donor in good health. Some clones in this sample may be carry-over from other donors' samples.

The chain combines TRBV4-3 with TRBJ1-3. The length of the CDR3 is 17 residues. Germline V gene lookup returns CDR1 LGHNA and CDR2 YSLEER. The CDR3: CASSQESGAISGNTIYF.

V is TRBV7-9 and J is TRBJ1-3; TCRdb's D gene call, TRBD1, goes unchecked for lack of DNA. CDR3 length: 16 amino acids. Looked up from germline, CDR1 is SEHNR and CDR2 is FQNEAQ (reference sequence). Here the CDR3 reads CASSYDSLYSGNTIYF.

CDR3 protein: CASSRILTGGSDEQFF. The chain joins TRBV28 to TRBJ2-1; TCRdb names TRBD1, which stays unverified in the absence of DNA. CDR3 length: 16 amino acids. Germline CDR1 and CDR2: MDHEN and SYDVKM.

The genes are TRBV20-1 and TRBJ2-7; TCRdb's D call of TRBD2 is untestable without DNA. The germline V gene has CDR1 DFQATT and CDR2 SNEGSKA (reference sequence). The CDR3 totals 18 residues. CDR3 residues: CSARATGLAGGASYEQYF.

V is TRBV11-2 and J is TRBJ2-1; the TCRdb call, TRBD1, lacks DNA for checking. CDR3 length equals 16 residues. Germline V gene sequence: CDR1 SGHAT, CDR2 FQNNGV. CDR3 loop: CASSLGFRGEYNEQFF.

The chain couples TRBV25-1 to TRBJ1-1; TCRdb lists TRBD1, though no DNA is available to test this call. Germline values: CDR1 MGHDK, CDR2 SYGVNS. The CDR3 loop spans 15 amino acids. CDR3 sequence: CASSESGARATEAFF.

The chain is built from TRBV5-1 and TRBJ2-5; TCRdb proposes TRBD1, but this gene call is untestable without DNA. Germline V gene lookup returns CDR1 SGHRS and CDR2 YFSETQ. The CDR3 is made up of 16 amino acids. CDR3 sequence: CASSLSTGVEGETQYF.

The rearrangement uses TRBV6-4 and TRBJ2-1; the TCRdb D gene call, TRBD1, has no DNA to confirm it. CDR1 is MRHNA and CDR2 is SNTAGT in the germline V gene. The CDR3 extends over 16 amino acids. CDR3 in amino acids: CTSSPETGGSYNEQFF.

The chain's CDR3 is CASIPMDGPTDTQYF. The rearrangement uses TRBV21-1 and TRBJ2-3. TRBV21-1 has pseudogene status. This CDR3 is 15 amino acids long.

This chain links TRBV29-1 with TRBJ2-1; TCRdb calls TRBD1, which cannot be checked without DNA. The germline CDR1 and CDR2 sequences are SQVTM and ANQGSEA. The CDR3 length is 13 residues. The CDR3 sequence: CSTGGLLDYEQFF.

CDR3 loop: CSARRRGAETQYF. This chain uses TRBV20-1 with TRBJ2-5; the TRBD1 assignment by TCRdb is unverifiable without DNA. There are 13 residues in the CDR3. CDR1 is DFQATT and CDR2 is SNEGSKA in the germline V gene (reference sequence).

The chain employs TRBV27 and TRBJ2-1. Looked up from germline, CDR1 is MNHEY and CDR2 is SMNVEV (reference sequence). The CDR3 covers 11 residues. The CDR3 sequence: CASTWYNEQFF.